The clone carrying this TCR beta chain has just a few counts. Primers used for first-strand cDNA, a TRAV- and TRBV-specific set, covered both alpha and beta chains. For amplifying TCRs, the PCR ran for roughly 20 cycles with Phusion, which was used together with a constant-region primer and the adapter on the V primers. TCRdb passed the reads through MiXCR, listing each CDR3 protein once. The sample holds around 9,000 distinct CDR3 sequences, around 63% seen once. This sample was taken from a study of low-dose radiotherapy and immunotherapy resistance in tumors. The CDR3 is 16 residues long. Germline CDR1 is SGDLS and CDR2 is YYNGEE. Trimming took off 0 bases at V and 8 bases at J, with 18 bases between the two ends.

The sequence was collected from a human donor with advanced metastatic prostate, ovarian, gallbladder or colorectal cancer (not recorded which). This table probably holds off-target reads from a library built for another chain. This chain uses TRBV9 with TRBJ2-1; D possibly matches TRBD1 or TRBD2 (6 bases each). CDR3 residues: CASSVVEGGVLDEQFF. CDR3 nucleotides: TGTGCCAGCAGCGTAGTGGAGGGGGGCGTGCTCGATGAGCAGTTCTTC.